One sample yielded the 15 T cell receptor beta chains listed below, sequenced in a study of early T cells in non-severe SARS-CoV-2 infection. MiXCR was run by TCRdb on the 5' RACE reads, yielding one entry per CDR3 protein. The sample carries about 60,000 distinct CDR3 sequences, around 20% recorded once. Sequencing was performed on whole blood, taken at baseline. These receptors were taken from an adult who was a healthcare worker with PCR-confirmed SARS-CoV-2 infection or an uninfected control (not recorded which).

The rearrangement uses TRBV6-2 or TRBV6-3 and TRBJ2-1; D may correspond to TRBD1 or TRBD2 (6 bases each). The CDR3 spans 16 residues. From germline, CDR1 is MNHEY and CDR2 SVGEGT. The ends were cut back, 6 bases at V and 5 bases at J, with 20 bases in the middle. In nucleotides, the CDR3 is TGTGCCAGCAGAAAACCGGGGGCTAGCGAGAACAATGAGCAGTTCTTC. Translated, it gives CASRKPGASENNEQFF.

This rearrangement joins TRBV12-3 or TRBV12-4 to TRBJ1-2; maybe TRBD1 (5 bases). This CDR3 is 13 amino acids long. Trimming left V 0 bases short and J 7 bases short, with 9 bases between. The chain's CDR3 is CASSLAGAGGYTF. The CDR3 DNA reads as TGTGCCAGCAGTTTAGCAGGGGCTGGTGGCTACACCTTC.

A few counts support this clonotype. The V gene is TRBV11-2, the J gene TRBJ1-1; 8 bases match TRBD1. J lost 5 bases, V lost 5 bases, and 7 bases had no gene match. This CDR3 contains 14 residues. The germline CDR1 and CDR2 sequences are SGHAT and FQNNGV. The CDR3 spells CASSGETGATEAFF. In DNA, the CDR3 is TGTGCCAGCAGCGGTGAGACAGGGGCAACTGAAGCTTTCTTT.

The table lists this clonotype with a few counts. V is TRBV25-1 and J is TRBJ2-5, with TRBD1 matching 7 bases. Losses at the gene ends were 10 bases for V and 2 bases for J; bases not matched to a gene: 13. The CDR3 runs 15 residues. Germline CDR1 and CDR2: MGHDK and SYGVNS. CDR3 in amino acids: CATTIRDSIQETQYF. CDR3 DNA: TGTGCCACCACGATCCGGGACAGTATACAAGAGACCCAGTACTTC.

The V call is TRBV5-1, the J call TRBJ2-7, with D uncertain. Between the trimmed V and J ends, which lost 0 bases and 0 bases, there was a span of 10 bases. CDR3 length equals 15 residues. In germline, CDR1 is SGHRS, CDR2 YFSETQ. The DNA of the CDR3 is TGCGCCAGCAGCTTGGTCGCAGCGACCTCCTACGAGCAGTACTTC. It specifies CASSLVAATSYEQYF.

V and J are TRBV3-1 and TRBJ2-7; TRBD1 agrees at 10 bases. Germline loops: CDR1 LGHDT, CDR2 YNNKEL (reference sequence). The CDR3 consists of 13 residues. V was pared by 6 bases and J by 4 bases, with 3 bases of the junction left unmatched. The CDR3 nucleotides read TGTGCCAGCAGGGGACAGGGGTTTTACGAGCAGTACTTC. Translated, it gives CASRGQGFYEQYF.

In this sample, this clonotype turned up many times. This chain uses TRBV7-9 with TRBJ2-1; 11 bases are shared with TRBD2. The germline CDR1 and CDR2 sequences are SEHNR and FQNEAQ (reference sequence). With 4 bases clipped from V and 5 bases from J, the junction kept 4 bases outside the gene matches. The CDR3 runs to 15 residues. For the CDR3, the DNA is TGTGCCAGCAGCTCCGGGACTAGCGGAAACAATGAGCAGTTCTTC. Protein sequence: CASSSGTSGNNEQFF.

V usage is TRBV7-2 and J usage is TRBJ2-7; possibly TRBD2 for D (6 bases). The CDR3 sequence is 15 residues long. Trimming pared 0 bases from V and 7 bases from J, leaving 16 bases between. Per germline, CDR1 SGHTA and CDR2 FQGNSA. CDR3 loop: CASSLAPGGLKEQYF. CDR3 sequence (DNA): TGTGCCAGCAGCTTAGCGCCCGGGGGTTTGAAAGAGCAGTACTTC.

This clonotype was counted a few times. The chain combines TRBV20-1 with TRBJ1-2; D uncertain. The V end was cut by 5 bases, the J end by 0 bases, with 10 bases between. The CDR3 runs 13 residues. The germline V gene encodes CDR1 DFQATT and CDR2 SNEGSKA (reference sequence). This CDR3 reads CSAEPQSNYGYTF. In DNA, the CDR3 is TGCAGTGCTGAACCCCAATCTAACTATGGCTACACCTTC.

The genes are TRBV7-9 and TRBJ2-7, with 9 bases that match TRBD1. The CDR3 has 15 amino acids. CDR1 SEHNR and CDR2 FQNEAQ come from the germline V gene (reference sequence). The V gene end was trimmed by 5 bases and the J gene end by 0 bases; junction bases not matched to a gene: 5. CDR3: CASSQRGQGSYEQYF. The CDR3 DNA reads TGTGCCAGCAGCCAGAGGGGACAGGGCTCCTACGAGCAGTACTTC.

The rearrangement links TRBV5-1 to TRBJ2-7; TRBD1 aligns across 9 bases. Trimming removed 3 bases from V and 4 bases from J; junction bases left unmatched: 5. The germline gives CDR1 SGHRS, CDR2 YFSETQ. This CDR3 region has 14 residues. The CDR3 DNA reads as TGCGCCAGCAGCTGGGGGACAGGGAGTTACGAGCAGTACTTC. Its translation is CASSWGTGSYEQYF.

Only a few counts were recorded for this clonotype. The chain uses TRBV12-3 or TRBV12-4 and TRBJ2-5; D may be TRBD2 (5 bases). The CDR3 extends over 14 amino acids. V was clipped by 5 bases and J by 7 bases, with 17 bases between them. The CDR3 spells CASSPGLPDGTQYF. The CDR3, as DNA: TGTGCCAGCAGTCCCGGACTCCCCGACGGGACCCAGTACTTC.

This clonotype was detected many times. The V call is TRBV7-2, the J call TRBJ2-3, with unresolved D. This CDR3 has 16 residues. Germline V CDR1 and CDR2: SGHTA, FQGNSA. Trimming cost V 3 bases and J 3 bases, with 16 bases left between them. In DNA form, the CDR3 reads TGTGCCAGCAGCTTCCTATCCGCCGGAAGGACAGATACGCAGTATTTT. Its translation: CASSFLSAGRTDTQYF.

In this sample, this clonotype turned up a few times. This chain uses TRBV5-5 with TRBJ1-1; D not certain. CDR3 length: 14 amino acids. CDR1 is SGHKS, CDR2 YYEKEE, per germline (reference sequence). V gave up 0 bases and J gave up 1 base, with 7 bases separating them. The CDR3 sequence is CASSLDLWNTEAFF. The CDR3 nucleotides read TGTGCCAGCAGCTTGGACTTATGGAACACTGAAGCTTTCTTT. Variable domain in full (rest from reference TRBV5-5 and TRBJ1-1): DAGVTQSPTHLIKTRGQQVTLRCSPISGHKSVSWYQQVLGQGPQFIFQYYEKEERGRGNFPDRFSARQFPNYSSELNVNALLLGDSALYLCASSLDLWNTEAFFGQGTRLTVV.

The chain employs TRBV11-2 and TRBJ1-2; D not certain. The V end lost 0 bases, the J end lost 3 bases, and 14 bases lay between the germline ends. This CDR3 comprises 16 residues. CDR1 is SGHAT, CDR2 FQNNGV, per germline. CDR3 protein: CASSLESQAGHYGYTF. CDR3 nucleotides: TGTGCCAGCAGCTTAGAGAGTCAGGCAGGTCACTATGGCTACACCTTC.